These 10 T cell receptor beta chains were all obtained from the same sample, sequenced in a study of vaccination effects on CD4 cells after COVID-19. No antigen is known for these receptors. TCRdb's table, derived via immunoSEQ multiplex PCR, lists solely in-frame clones and lacks some. The sample has approximately 54,000 clones; over 75% are singletons. Under the ViraFEST assay, PBMC were stimulated with viral peptide pools so that antigen-specific CD4+ T cells expanded. Sequencing was performed afterwards. After less than twelve days in culture, the CD4+ T cells were isolated. Material: CD4+ T cells from PBMCs cultured with HCoV-229E spike peptides, obtained before COVID-19 vaccination. These receptors all stem from a human donor who received a COVID-19 vaccine.

This chain connects TRBV7-3 to TRBJ2-5; TRBD1 matches at 7 bases. V shed 5 bases, J shed 1 base, and the junction held 1 base outside the gene matches. Germline loops: CDR1 SGHTA, CDR2 FQGTGA. The CDR3 is 13 residues long. The chain's CDR3 is CASSRQGQETQYF. As DNA, the CDR3 is TGTGCCAGCAGCCGACAGGGCCAAGAGACCCAGTACTTC. Using reference TRBV7-3 and TRBJ2-5 for the parts outside the CDR3, the full variable domain is GAGVSQTPSNKVTEKGKYVELRCDPISGHTALYWYRQSLGQGPEFLIYFQGTGAADDSGLPNDRFFAVRPEGSVSTLKIQRTERGDSAVYLCASSRQGQETQYFGPGTRLLVL.

This chain links TRBV5-8 with TRBJ2-7; maybe TRBD2 (6 bases). The V end lost 4 bases, the J end lost 2 bases, and 13 bases lay between the germline ends. Germline V gene lookup returns CDR1 SGHTS and CDR2 YDEGEE. The CDR3 runs 14 residues. CDR3 residues: CASSRGNPTYEQYV. CDR3 DNA sequence: TGTGCCAGCAGCCGGGGGAATCCAACCTACGAGCAGTACGTC.

This clone was observed a single time. V and J are TRBV20-1 and TRBJ2-5; D not resolved. With 3 bases removed from V and 4 bases from J, the gap between germline ends came to 6 bases. The length of the CDR3 is 11 residues. Germline V CDR1 and CDR2: DFQATT, SNEGSKA (reference sequence). The DNA for the CDR3 is TGCAGTGCTAGCGCCAGAGAGACCCAGTACTTC. This encodes CSASARETQYF.

The chain uses TRBV7-2 and TRBJ2-5; a weak D match, TRBD2 (6 bases). The length of the CDR3 is 11 residues. Trimming cost V 7 bases and J 4 bases, with 7 bases left between them. Germline assignment: CDR1 SGHTA and CDR2 FQGNSA. This chain's CDR3 is CASTGRETQYF. For the CDR3, the DNA is TGTGCCAGCACCGGGAGAGAGACCCAGTACTTC. Full variable domain (missing parts from reference TRBV7-2 and TRBJ2-5): GAGVSQSPSNKVTEKGKDVELRCDPISGHTALYWYRQSLGQGLEFLIYFQGNSAPDKSGLPSDRFSAERTGGSVSTLTIQRTQQEDSAVYLCASTGRETQYFGPGTRLLVL.

The chain recombines TRBV7-3 with TRBJ2-2; D not resolved. Germline loops: CDR1 SGHTA, CDR2 FQGTGA. The CDR3 consists of 13 residues. The V and J ends lost 2 bases and 7 bases respectively, with 8 bases between them. The CDR3 region has the DNA TGTGCCAGCAGCTTAGAGCTTGGCGGGGAGCTGTTTTTT. Amino acids: CASSLELGGELFF. The variable domain in full, with the rest retrieved from reference TRBV7-3 and TRBJ2-2, is GAGVSQTPSNKVTEKGKYVELRCDPISGHTALYWYRQSLGQGPEFLIYFQGTGAADDSGLPNDRFFAVRPEGSVSTLKIQRTERGDSAVYLCASSLELGGELFFGEGSRLTVL.

The genes are TRBV21-1 and TRBJ1-6. TRBV21-1 is marked as a pseudogene. The CDR3 is 17 amino acids. In nucleotides, the CDR3 is TGTGCCAGCCGGTCCCAACCAAAGGAACCCTATAATTCACCCCTCCACTTT. It translates to CASRSQPKEPYNSPLHF.

The rearrangement joins TRBV29-1 to TRBJ2-5; D tentatively reads TRBD1 or TRBD2 (5 bases each). V was trimmed by 3 bases and J by 7 bases, leaving 9 bases between them. Per germline, CDR1 SQVTM and CDR2 ANQGSEA. The CDR3 is 11 residues long. CDR3 DNA sequence: TGCAGCGTTGAGAGGGACGGGACCCAGTACTTC. Residues: CSVERDGTQYF.

The chain recombines TRBV5-8 with TRBJ2-3; TRBD2 agrees at 15 bases. Per germline, CDR1 SGHTS and CDR2 YDEGEE. The trim removed 7 bases at V and 2 bases at J, leaving 14 bases unmatched. The CDR3 totals 19 residues. This CDR3 reads CASPLGLAGGSSPTDTQYF. Written as DNA, the CDR3 is TGTGCCAGCCCATTGGGACTAGCGGGGGGTTCAAGTCCCACAGATACGCAGTATTTT.

As concerns this clone: At one end the junction does not follow the germline gene, possibly because of a read error. This chain uses TRBV24-1 with TRBJ1-4; a possible D gene is TRBD1 (5 bases). The CDR3 extends over 19 amino acids. Germline V CDR1 and CDR2: KGHDR, SFDVKD. The CDR3 DNA sequence: TGTGCCACCAGTGATTCTAATGGGGCAGGGCCCTCAACTAATAAAAAACTGTTTTTT. This encodes CATSDSNGAGPSTNKKLFF.

The chain joins TRBV7-3 to TRBJ2-2, with D perhaps TRBD2 (6 bases). The CDR3 consists of 15 residues. Germline V gene sequence: CDR1 SGHTA, CDR2 FQGTGA. The V end lost 5 bases, the J end lost 3 bases, and 13 bases lay between the germline ends. The CDR3 is CASSLLRGYTGELFF. The CDR3 coding sequence is TGTGCCAGCAGCCTCCTTCGGGGGTACACCGGGGAGCTGTTTTTT.